Described below is a single T cell receptor beta chain sequence and its context. The data belong to a study of shared clonotypes between healthy human individuals. Using immunoSEQ multiplex PCR, the repertoire was profiled, and TCRdb retains in-frame clones only, with some absent. In the table there are 2 million to 3 million clones, roughly 93% of which are singletons. From germline, CDR1 is SQVTM and CDR2 ANQGSEA. CDR3 length: 12 amino acids. V shed 8 bases, J shed 3 bases, and the junction held 6 bases outside the gene matches. The source is a man aged 18 to 29 in good health. Some clones in this sample may be carry-over from other donors' samples. The sequenced material came from naive CD4+ T cells from PBMCs. Subset in this sample: CD45RA+ positively selected. V is TRBV29-1 and J is TRBJ1-1; 7 nucleotides match TRBD1. This CDR3 is CSIWTGDTEAFF. In DNA, the CDR3 is TGCAGCATCTGGACAGGTGACACTGAAGCTTTCTTT.